The 14 T cell receptor beta chains listed next were all sequenced from one sample in a study of OX40 agonist ivuxolimab in advanced cancers. Using immunoSEQ multiplex PCR, the repertoire was profiled, and TCRdb retains in-frame clones only, with some absent. The sample shows tens of thousands of clones, 80% to 90% of them seen only once. Sequencing was performed on CD4+ or CD8+ T cells sorted from blood, taken in a trial of the OX40 agonist ivuxolimab. These receptor sequences come from an adult with an advanced solid tumor such as melanoma, head and neck, liver or kidney cancer.

V gene TRBV6-6 combines with J gene TRBJ2-7; D not resolved. The germline V and J ends were trimmed by 1 base and 6 bases, with 10 bases remaining between them. This CDR3 has 13 amino acids. The germline V gene encodes CDR1 MNHNY and CDR2 SVGAGI (reference sequence). The CDR3 bases are TGTGCCAGCAGTTACTTACCTGGATCCGAGCAGTACTTC. Translation gives CASSYLPGSEQYF.

The chain recombines TRBV28 with TRBJ1-2, with D hard to call. V lost 3 bases and J lost 3, with 11 bases in between. Germline CDR1 reads MDHEN; CDR2 reads SYDVKM. The CDR3 runs to 14 residues. This chain's CDR3 is CASSFPGLYYGYTF. In DNA form, the CDR3 reads TGTGCCAGCAGTTTCCCCGGGCTCTACTATGGCTACACCTTC.

The chain has TRBV19 and TRBJ1-1; D remains unclear. This CDR3 comprises 12 residues. Trimming cost V 5 bases and J 0 bases, with 4 bases left between them. Germline CDR1 reads LNHDA; CDR2 reads SQIVND (reference sequence). CDR3 amino acids: CASSLLNTEAFF. DNA for the CDR3: TGTGCCAGTAGTTTACTGAACACTGAAGCTTTCTTT.

V usage is TRBV28 and J usage is TRBJ2-3, with 7 bases lining up with TRBD1. The germline V gene has CDR1 MDHEN and CDR2 SYDVKM. The trim removed 8 bases at V and 3 bases at J, leaving 20 bases unmatched. The CDR3 runs 18 residues. The CDR3 nucleotides read TGTGCCAGCTCAGACCGGGACAGCGCCAATTGGGGAACAGATACGCAGTATTTT. It specifies CASSDRDSANWGTDTQYF.

This rearrangement joins TRBV6-5 to TRBJ2-7, with 7 bases fitting TRBD1. Looked up from germline, CDR1 is MNHEY and CDR2 is SVGAGI. V trimming: 2 bases; J trimming: 7 bases; junction bases outside the gene matches: 8. This CDR3 spans 14 amino acids. CDR3 bases: TGTGCCAGCAGTTACAGGATACAGGGGTCGGAGCAGTACTTC. It specifies CASSYRIQGSEQYF.

V and J are TRBV6-5 and TRBJ1-1; D gene unclear. Trimming pared 0 bases from V and 3 bases from J, leaving 5 bases between. Germline V gives CDR1 MNHEY, CDR2 SVGAGI. This CDR3 region has 13 residues. In nucleotides, the CDR3 is TGTGCCAGCAGTTACTCACAGTACACTGAAGCTTTCTTT. The encoded protein is CASSYSQYTEAFF.

The J gene is TRBJ2-5, the V gene TRBV5-1, with D perhaps TRBD1 (5 bases). CDR1 is SGHRS and CDR2 is YFSETQ in the germline V gene. CDR3 length: 12 residues. Between the trimmed V and J ends, which lost 2 bases and 4 bases, there was a span of 6 bases. CDR3 sequence: CASSFTGETQYF. CDR3 DNA: TGCGCCAGCAGCTTTACAGGAGAGACCCAGTACTTC. Full variable domain (remainder filled in from reference TRBV5-1 and TRBJ2-5): KAGVTQTPRYLIKTRGQQVTLSCSPISGHRSVSWYQQTPGQGLQFLFEYFSETQRNKGNFPGRFSGRQFSNSRSEMNVSTLELGDSALYLCASSFTGETQYFGPGTRLLVL.

The V and J genes are TRBV27 and TRBJ1-4; TRBD1 agrees at 9 bases. Germline V CDR1 and CDR2: MNHEY, SMNVEV (reference sequence). V shed 6 bases and J 5 bases; nucleotides not matched to a gene: 4. The CDR3 has 14 residues. The CDR3 sequence: CASSGTGQNEKLFF. The CDR3 coding sequence is TGTGCCAGCAGCGGGACAGGGCAGAATGAAAAACTGTTTTTT.

The genes are TRBV10-3 and TRBJ2-2; no definite D call. This CDR3 comprises 16 residues. Between the trimmed V and J ends, which lost 0 bases and 1 base, there was a span of 9 bases. Germline values: CDR1 ENHRY, CDR2 SYGVKD. The DNA of the CDR3 is TGTGCCATCAGTGAGTCTTTTAGACTGAACACCGGGGAGCTGTTTTTT. As protein: CAISESFRLNTGELFF.

This clone was observed once. The chain uses TRBV11-2 and TRBJ2-7; 7 bases line up with TRBD1. V was clipped by 7 bases and J by 6 bases; unmatched bases: 15. This CDR3 is built from 15 residues. Germline V lookup: CDR1 SGHAT, CDR2 FQNNGV. The DNA of the CDR3 is TGTGCCAGCACCACCAACCGGGACAGATGGGGCGAGCAGTACTTC. Translating it yields CASTTNRDRWGEQYF.

DNA for the CDR3: TGTGCCAGCAGGACAATTTTCAACACCGGGGAGCTGTTTTTT. It yields the protein CASRTIFNTGELFF. V is TRBV2 and J is TRBJ2-2, with unresolved D. Germline V gene sequence: CDR1 SNHLY, CDR2 FYNNEI. With 6 bases removed from V and 2 bases from J, the gap between germline ends came to 10 bases. The CDR3 has 14 amino acids.

V is TRBV28 and J is TRBJ1-2, with D possibly matching TRBD1 (5 bases). Germline CDR1 reads MDHEN; CDR2 reads SYDVKM. The CDR3 consists of 14 residues. The V end lost 3 bases, the J end lost 5 bases, and 13 bases lay between the germline ends. In nucleotides, the CDR3 is TGTGCCAGCAGTTTGGACATCCGCGTGTATGGCTACACCTTC. It yields the protein CASSLDIRVYGYTF.

J is TRBJ2-7 and V is TRBV5-4; a possible D gene is TRBD2 (5 bases). Trimming took 0 bases from V and 3 from J, leaving 13 bases between them. Germline lookup yields CDR1 SGHNT and CDR2 YYREEE (reference sequence). This CDR3 is 15 amino acids long. CDR3 sequence (DNA): TGTGCCAGCAGCTTGGCGACCGCCGGGGACTACGAGCAGTACTTC. This sequence encodes CASSLATAGDYEQYF.

The chain uses TRBV5-1 and TRBJ2-1, with TRBD1 matching over 7 bases. The germline V gene has CDR1 SGHRS and CDR2 YFSETQ. V dropped 2 bases and J dropped 13; count of bases not matched to a gene: 3. The CDR3 loop spans 11 amino acids. CDR3 nucleotides: TGCGCCAGCAGCTTAGACAGGGTACAGTTCTTC. It encodes CASSLDRVQFF.